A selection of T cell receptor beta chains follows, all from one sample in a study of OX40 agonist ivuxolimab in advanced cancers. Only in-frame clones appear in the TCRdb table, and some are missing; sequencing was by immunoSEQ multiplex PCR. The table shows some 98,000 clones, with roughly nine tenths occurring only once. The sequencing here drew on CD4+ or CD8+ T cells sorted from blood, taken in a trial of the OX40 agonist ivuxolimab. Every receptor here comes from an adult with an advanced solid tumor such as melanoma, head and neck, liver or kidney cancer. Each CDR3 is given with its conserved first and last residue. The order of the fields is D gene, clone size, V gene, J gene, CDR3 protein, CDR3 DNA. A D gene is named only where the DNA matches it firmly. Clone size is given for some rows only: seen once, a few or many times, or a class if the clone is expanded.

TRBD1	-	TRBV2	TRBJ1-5	CASRLQGDNQPQHF	TGTGCCAGCAGGCTACAGGGGGACAATCAGCCCCAGCATTTT
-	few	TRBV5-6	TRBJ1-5	CASSLVGQPQHF	TGTGCCAGCAGCTTGGTAGGACAGCCCCAGCATTTT
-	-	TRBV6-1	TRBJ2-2	CASSATEGGTGELFF	TGTGCCAGCAGTGCGACAGAGGGAGGCACCGGGGAGCTGTTTTTT
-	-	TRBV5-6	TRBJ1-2	CASSFRAGYTF	TGTGCCAGCAGCTTTAGGGCTGGCTACACCTTC
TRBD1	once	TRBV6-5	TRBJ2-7	CASSGAGTGSHEQYF	TGTGCCAGCAGTGGCGCCGGGACAGGGTCCCACGAGCAGTACTTC
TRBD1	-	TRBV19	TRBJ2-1	CASSTGTGFEQFF	TGTGCCAGTAGTACCGGGACAGGATTCGAGCAGTTCTTC
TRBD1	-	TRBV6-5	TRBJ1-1	CASRRQGRTEAFF	TGTGCCAGCAGAAGACAGGGACGGACTGAAGCTTTCTTT
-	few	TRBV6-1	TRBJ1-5	CASSEVGGGAQHF	TGTGCCAGCAGTGAAGTAGGAGGGGGGGCCCAGCATTTT
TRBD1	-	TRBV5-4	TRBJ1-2	CASSPSGQGLYGYTF	TGTGCCAGCAGCCCTTCGGGACAGGGACTATATGGCTACACCTTC
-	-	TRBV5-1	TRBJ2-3	CASSMGLPTDTQYF	TGCGCCAGCAGCATGGGACTTCCCACAGATACGCAGTATTTT
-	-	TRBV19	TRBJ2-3	CASSRGLGTDTQYF	TGTGCCAGTAGTAGGGGACTTGGCACAGATACGCAGTATTTT
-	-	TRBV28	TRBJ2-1	CASSLGSAGSYNEQFF	TGTGCCAGCAGTTTAGGGTCGGCAGGCTCCTACAATGAGCAGTTCTTC
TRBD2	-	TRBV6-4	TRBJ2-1	CASSDRTSGDPNSYNEQFF	TGTGCCAGCAGTGACCGGACTAGCGGAGACCCTAACTCCTACAATGAGCAGTTCTTC
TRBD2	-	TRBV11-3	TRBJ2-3	CASSSQRETADTQYF	TGTGCCAGCAGCTCTCAGCGGGAGACGGCAGATACGCAGTATTTT
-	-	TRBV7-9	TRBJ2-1	CASSLEAPANEQFF	TGTGCCAGCAGCTTAGAGGCCCCTGCAAATGAGCAGTTCTTC
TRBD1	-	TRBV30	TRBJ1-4	CAWSVGGTGLGGEKLFF	TGTGCCTGGAGTGTAGGAGGGACAGGGCTAGGCGGTGAAAAACTGTTTTTT
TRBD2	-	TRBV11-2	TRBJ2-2	CASSRGGLGGTTGELFF	TGTGCCAGCAGCCGGGGGGGCCTTGGGGGGACCACCGGGGAGCTGTTTTTT
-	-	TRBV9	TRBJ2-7	CASSPEGWVPKAYEQYF	TGTGCCAGCAGCCCAGAAGGTTGGGTCCCTAAGGCCTACGAGCAGTACTTC
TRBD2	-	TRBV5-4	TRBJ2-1	CASSPRGSGINEQFF	TGTGCCAGCAGCCCGAGGGGTAGCGGGATAAATGAGCAGTTCTTC
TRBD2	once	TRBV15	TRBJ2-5	CATSRDRGSGSPTVWTQYF	TGTGCCACCAGCAGAGATCGTGGTAGCGGGAGCCCTACAGTTTGGACCCAGTACTTC
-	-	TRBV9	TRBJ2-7	CASSVGPGGGSYEQYF	TGTGCCAGCAGCGTAGGTCCCGGTGGGGGCTCCTACGAGCAGTACTTC
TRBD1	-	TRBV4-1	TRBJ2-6	CASSQGTGAGANVLTF	TGCGCCAGCAGCCAAGGGACAGGGGCTGGGGCCAACGTCCTGACTTTC
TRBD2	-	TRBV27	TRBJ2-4	CASGGGVAKNIQYF	TGTGCCAGCGGGGGGGGAGTAGCCAAAAACATTCAGTACTTC
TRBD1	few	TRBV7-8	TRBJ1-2	CASSSPGQGASGYTF	TGTGCCAGCAGCTCCCCGGGACAGGGGGCCAGTGGCTACACCTTC
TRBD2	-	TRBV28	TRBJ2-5	CASTLAGGQETQYF	TGTGCCAGCACATTAGCGGGAGGGCAAGAGACCCAGTACTTC
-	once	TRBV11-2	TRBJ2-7	CASSLDLGGLQPYYEQYF	TGTGCCAGCAGCTTAGATCTAGGAGGACTCCAACCCTATTACGAGCAGTACTTC
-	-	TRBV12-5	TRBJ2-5	CASGLVGRWETQYF	TGTGCTAGTGGTTTGGTAGGCCGGTGGGAGACCCAGTACTTC
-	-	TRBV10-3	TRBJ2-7	CALGGQDNSYEQYF	TGTGCCCTCGGGGGGCAGGACAACTCCTACGAGCAGTACTTC
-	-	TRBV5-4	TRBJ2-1	CASSQNRGLFYNEQFF	TGTGCCAGCAGCCAAAACCGGGGACTTTTCTACAATGAGCAGTTCTTC
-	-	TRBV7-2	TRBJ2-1	CASSFSPAYNEQFF	TGTGCCAGCAGCTTTAGCCCTGCCTACAATGAGCAGTTCTTC
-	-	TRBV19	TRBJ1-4	CATKSGTQEKLFF	TGTGCCACAAAAAGCGGGACGCAAGAAAAACTGTTTTTT
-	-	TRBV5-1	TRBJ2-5	CASSLGSGPQETQYF	TGCGCCAGCAGCTTGGGGTCAGGGCCTCAAGAGACCCAGTACTTC
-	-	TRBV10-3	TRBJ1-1	CAIRKGTEAFF	TGTGCCATACGAAAGGGCACTGAAGCTTTCTTT
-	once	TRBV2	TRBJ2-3	CASSTGLPSTDTQYF	TGTGCCAGCAGTACCGGACTACCCAGCACAGATACGCAGTATTTT
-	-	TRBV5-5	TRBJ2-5	CASSLEAGSGETQYF	TGTGCCAGCAGCTTGGAGGCCGGGTCCGGGGAGACCCAGTACTTC
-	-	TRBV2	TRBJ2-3	CASRVDLGTDTQYF	TGTGCCAGCAGGGTGGACCTGGGGACAGATACGCAGTATTTT
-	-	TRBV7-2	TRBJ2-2	CASSLNIGGTGELFF	TGTGCCAGCAGCTTAAATATAGGCGGGACCGGGGAGCTGTTTTTT
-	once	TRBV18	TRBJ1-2	CASSPGAQGEKGGYGYTF	TGTGCCAGCTCACCGGGAGCTCAGGGCGAAAAGGGGGGATATGGCTACACCTTC
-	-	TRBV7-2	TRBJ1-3	CASSPQAGLSGNTIYF	TGTGCCAGCAGCCCCCAAGCAGGTCTCTCTGGAAACACCATATATTTT
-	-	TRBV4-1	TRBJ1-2	CASSQVGEGGYTF	TGCGCCAGCAGCCAAGTTGGAGAGGGTGGCTACACCTTC
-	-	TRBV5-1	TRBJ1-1	CASSPRMGRTDHTEAFF	TGCGCCAGCAGCCCGAGGATGGGCAGGACCGATCACACTGAAGCTTTCTTT
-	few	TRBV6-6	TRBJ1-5	CASKGTGQGGQPQHF	TGTGCCAGCAAGGGTACGGGGCAGGGCGGTCAGCCCCAGCATTTT
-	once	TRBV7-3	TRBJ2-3	CASSSGSRPMQYF	TGTGCCAGCAGCTCGGGGAGCCGTCCCATGCAGTATTTT
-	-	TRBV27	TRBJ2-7	CASRGAYEQYF	TGTGCCAGCAGGGGGGCCTACGAGCAGTACTTC
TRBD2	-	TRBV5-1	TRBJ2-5	CASSLGTSGSRGETQYF	TGCGCCAGCAGCTTGGGGACTAGCGGGAGTCGGGGAGAGACCCAGTACTTC
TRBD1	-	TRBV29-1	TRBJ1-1	CSAFRDRGRGAFF	TGCAGCGCCTTCCGGGACAGGGGGCGAGGAGCTTTCTTT
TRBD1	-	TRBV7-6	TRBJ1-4	CASSSYHRGPNEKLFF	TGTGCCAGCAGCTCCTACCACAGGGGTCCTAATGAAAAACTGTTTTTT
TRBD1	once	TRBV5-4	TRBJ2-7	CASSPTVRDRGNEQYF	TGTGCCAGCAGCCCGACCGTTCGGGACAGGGGGAACGAGCAGTACTTC
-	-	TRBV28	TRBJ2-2	CASIPNTGELFF	TGTGCCAGCATCCCGAACACCGGGGAGCTGTTTTTT
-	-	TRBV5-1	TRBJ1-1	CASTMGGSGLSTEAFF	TGCGCCAGCACCATGGGAGGCAGTGGGCTGAGCACTGAAGCTTTCTTT
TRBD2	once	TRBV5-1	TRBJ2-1	CASSLAGGRLKQFF	TGCGCCAGCAGCTTAGCGGGAGGGAGACTTAAGCAGTTCTTC